This T cell receptor (beta chain) came from a study of monozygotic twins with inflammatory bowel disease. CDR1 is GTSNPN and CDR2 is SVGIG in the germline V gene (reference sequence). This CDR3 region has 14 residues. Per individual sample, eight separate reactions were used to make cDNA. UMIs containing a 6-nucleotide sample barcode were added via template switching. TCRdb re-called the 5' RACE reads; every CDR3 protein appears as one record, without DNA. The sample table sets out 400,000 to 500,000 distinct CDR3 sequences. This clonotype was sampled from a human donor with ulcerative colitis or Crohn's disease, or a healthy co-twin of an affected twin (not recorded which). V usage is TRBV30 and J usage is TRBJ2-1; TCRdb selects TRBD2, and the lack of DNA leaves this call unchecked. The sequenced material came from blood. CDR3 region: CAWRITSLINEQFF.